The next 32 T cell receptor beta chains were all read from a single sample in a study of cytomegalovirus exposure and HLA in healthy donors. The PCR contained 60 Vbeta and 13 Jbeta primers. Assay: immunoSEQ multiplex PCR; the TCRdb copy retains only in-frame clones and omits some. The profile shows over 110,000 clones, approximately 80% of them singletons. Sequenced: PBMCs. These receptors all stem from a woman in her thirties or forties in good health and CMV-seropositive.

This clone appeared a single time. The gene calls are TRBV7-8 and TRBJ1-1; TRBD1 aligns across 9 bases. Germline loops: CDR1 SGHVS, CDR2 FQNEAQ. Trimming cost V 4 bases and J 7 bases; bases outside gene matches: 4. CDR3 length equals 13 residues. CDR3 residues: CASSSDRGSEAFF. The CDR3 DNA follows: TGTGCCAGCAGCTCGGACAGGGGAAGTGAAGCTTTCTTT.

V is TRBV27 and J is TRBJ1-1; D might be TRBD1 (5 bases). Germline CDR1 and CDR2: MNHEY and SMNVEV (reference sequence). Trimming pared 3 bases from V and 8 bases from J, leaving 13 bases between. This CDR3 is built from 13 residues. CDR3 nucleotides: TGTGCCAGCAGTTTGGGCCCGGGGGGGGAAGCTTTCTTT. Its protein product is CASSLGPGGEAFF.

This CDR3 is CASTLGGKYNEQFF. The CDR3 DNA sequence: TGTGCCAGCACCCTAGGAGGAAAGTACAATGAGCAGTTCTTC. The gene calls are TRBV11-2 and TRBJ2-1; D possibly corresponds to TRBD2 (5 bases). V was clipped by 7 bases and J by 4 bases, with 14 bases between them. Germline V gives CDR1 SGHAT, CDR2 FQNNGV. The CDR3 has 14 amino acids. Variable domain in full (rest from reference TRBV11-2 and TRBJ2-1): EAGVAQSPRYKIIEKRQSVAFWCNPISGHATLYWYQQILGQGPKLLIQFQNNGVVDDSQLPKDRFSAERLKGVDSTLKIQPAKLEDSAVYLCASTLGGKYNEQFFGPGTRLTVL.

The rearrangement links TRBV5-1 to TRBJ2-3, with TRBD2 identical over 7 bases. Germline CDR1 is SGHRS and CDR2 is YFSETQ. The ends lost 5 bases at V and 2 bases at J; junction bases unmatched: 8. The CDR3 extends over 15 amino acids. CDR3: CASSPGTTVTDTQYF. CDR3 nucleotides: TGCGCCAGCAGTCCCGGGACTACAGTCACAGATACGCAGTATTTT.

The V gene is TRBV18, the J gene TRBJ2-5, with unresolved D. This CDR3 has 13 amino acids. The germline V and J ends were trimmed by 2 bases and 5 bases, with 9 bases remaining between them. Germline-derived CDR1 and CDR2 are KGHSH and LQKENI. CDR3 region: CASSPGLRETQYF. In nucleotides, the CDR3 is TGTGCCAGCTCACCAGGGCTCCGGGAGACCCAGTACTTC.

The chain employs TRBV11-3 and TRBJ1-4; no definite D call. Germline assignment: CDR1 SGHNT and CDR2 YENEEA. CDR3 length: 16 residues. V was trimmed by 1 base and J by 0 bases, leaving 9 bases between them. The CDR3 DNA reads TGTGCCAGCAGCTTAGTGACATTTGCAACTAATGAAAAACTGTTTTTT. This sequence encodes CASSLVTFATNEKLFF.

The chain couples TRBV5-1 to TRBJ1-4, with 7 bases aligning to TRBD1. The CDR3 loop spans 15 amino acids. V gave up 7 bases and J gave up 0 bases; unmatched junction bases: 6. CDR1 is SGHRS and CDR2 is YFSETQ in the germline V gene. The CDR3 sequence: CASQTGASTNEKLFF. The CDR3 DNA reads as TGCGCCAGCCAAACAGGGGCCTCAACTAATGAAAAACTGTTTTTT.

The chain links TRBV5-6 to TRBJ2-7; 8 bases are a match to TRBD2. This CDR3 is built from 18 residues. Germline CDR1 SGHDT, CDR2 YYEEEE. Trimming removed 2 bases from V and 6 bases from J; junction bases left unmatched: 19. CDR3 nucleotide sequence: TGTGCCAGCAGCTTCGGCGTACTAGCGGCCGAGCCGGCGGGCGAGCAGTACTTC. Protein product: CASSFGVLAAEPAGEQYF.

This chain uses TRBV5-1 with TRBJ2-1, with D unclear. Germline lookup yields CDR1 SGHRS and CDR2 YFSETQ. The CDR3 sequence is 15 residues long. The germline V and J ends were trimmed by 1 base and 0 bases, with 8 bases remaining between them. The CDR3 sequence is CASSLPASSYNEQFF. CDR3 bases: TGCGCCAGCAGCTTGCCCGCGAGCTCCTACAATGAGCAGTTCTTC.

This clone was counted a few times. The CDR3 loop reads CASSFLGGPGELFF. CDR3 nucleotide sequence: TGTGCCAGCAGCTTCTTAGGGGGCCCCGGGGAGCTGTTTTTT. The chain is built from TRBV7-2 and TRBJ2-2; 7 bases are shared with TRBD1. In germline, CDR1 is SGHTA, CDR2 FQGNSA. V lost 3 bases and J lost 6; bases outside the gene matches: 4. The CDR3 extends over 14 amino acids.

The genes are TRBV28 and TRBJ2-6; 8 bases are shared with TRBD2. Trimming at V came to 9 bases and at J to 2 bases, leaving 15 bases not matched to a gene. CDR3 length: 18 residues. Germline-derived CDR1 and CDR2 are MDHEN and SYDVKM. The CDR3 region has the DNA TGTGCCAGTCTCCGCGGGGGGACCCGGGGGGCTGGGGCCAACGTCCTGACTTTC. This codes for CASLRGGTRGAGANVLTF.

As concerns this clone: A read error may produce the germline difference seen at one junction end. The rearrangement joins TRBV15 to TRBJ2-7; perhaps TRBD2 as D (7 bases). This CDR3 region has 16 residues. Germline V gives CDR1 LNHNV, CDR2 YYDKDF (reference sequence). As DNA, the CDR3 is TGTGCCATCAGCAGAGGAGGTATAGGGGGGGACCGCGAGCAGTACTTC. Amino acids: CAISRGGIGGDREQYF.

The genes are TRBV2 and TRBJ1-4, with TRBD1 matching over 9 bases. Germline V lookup: CDR1 SNHLY, CDR2 FYNNEI. The V segment lost 6 bases and the J segment 5 bases; nucleotides outside the gene matches: 7. CDR3 length: 15 amino acids. In nucleotides, the CDR3 is TGTGCCAGCAGATTTTCCGGGACAGGGAATGAAAAACTGTTTTTT. Protein product: CASRFSGTGNEKLFF.

The chain employs TRBV19 and TRBJ2-2, with D perhaps TRBD2 (5 bases). CDR1 and CDR2 from the germline V gene are LNHDA and SQIVND (reference sequence). This CDR3 has 14 residues. Trimming removed 3 bases from V and 7 bases from J, with 12 bases in between. CDR3 nucleotides: TGTGCCAGTAGTATCGGTGCGGGTCGCGGGGAGCTGTTTTTT. Protein: CASSIGAGRGELFF.

The genes are TRBV11-3 and TRBJ2-5; 11 nucleotides agree with TRBD2. Germline V CDR1 and CDR2: SGHNT, YENEEA. CDR3 length: 14 amino acids. The junction had 4 bases not matched to a gene; V was cut back by 5 bases and J by 5 bases. CDR3 sequence (DNA): TGTGCCAGCAGCCCTAGACTAGCGGGGGAGACCCAGTACTTC. Translating gives CASSPRLAGETQYF.

This rearrangement joins TRBV6-1 to TRBJ2-1; 9 nucleotides agree with TRBD2. The V gene end was trimmed by 3 bases and the J gene end by 0 bases; junction bases not matched to a gene: 0. Germline V gene lookup returns CDR1 MNHNS and CDR2 SASEGT. The CDR3 runs to 15 residues. The CDR3 reads CASSDSGSSYNEQFF. The DNA for the CDR3 is TGTGCCAGCAGTGATAGCGGGAGCTCCTACAATGAGCAGTTCTTC.

The CDR3 protein is CASSLPGQGEEKLFF. CDR3 DNA: TGTGCCAGCAGTTTACCCGGACAGGGAGAGGAAAAACTGTTTTTT. The chain carries TRBV28 and TRBJ1-4; 8 bases match TRBD1. Germline CDR1 and CDR2: MDHEN and SYDVKM. V trimming: 2 bases; J trimming: 8 bases; junction bases outside the gene matches: 7. The CDR3 runs to 15 residues.

The chain uses TRBV6-5 and TRBJ2-2; D is unclear. V shed 10 bases and J shed 0 bases, with 15 bases lying between them. The CDR3 consists of 15 residues. Germline V gene sequence: CDR1 MNHEY, CDR2 SVGAGI. DNA for the CDR3: TGTGCCACCCTCCTGCAGGCCCCGAACACCGGGGAGCTGTTTTTT. This gives the protein CATLLQAPNTGELFF.

The CDR3 protein is CASSEFPTMGQGYEQYF. The CDR3 nucleotides are TGTGCCAGCAGTGAATTCCCGACCATGGGACAGGGGTACGAGCAGTACTTC. J is TRBJ2-7 and V is TRBV6-1, with TRBD1 matching over 10 bases. The V gene end was trimmed by 2 bases and the J gene end by 4 bases; junction bases not matched to a gene: 11. Germline V gene data show CDR1 as MNHNS and CDR2 as SASEGT. The CDR3 length is 17 residues.

J is TRBJ2-7 and V is TRBV6-5, with 11 bases identical to TRBD2. Trimming took 6 bases from V and 7 from J; bases not matched to a gene: 11. Germline V CDR1 and CDR2: MNHEY, SVGAGI. The CDR3 is 15 residues long. Here the CDR3 reads CASRSYSGRAGEQYF. The DNA of the CDR3 is TGTGCCAGCAGGTCTTATAGCGGGAGGGCCGGTGAGCAGTACTTC.

This clone was picked up one time. The rearrangement joins TRBV11-2 to TRBJ2-1, with a possible D match to TRBD2 (5 bases). V dropped 5 bases and J dropped 6 bases, with 20 bases sitting between them. The length of the CDR3 is 16 residues. Germline V gene sequence: CDR1 SGHAT, CDR2 FQNNGV. CDR3: CASSPPGGGSSNEQFF. The CDR3, as DNA: TGTGCCAGCAGCCCCCCGGGTGGTGGGAGTAGCAATGAGCAGTTCTTC.

The gene calls are TRBV5-5 and TRBJ1-5, with 9 bases that match TRBD1. The germline gives CDR1 SGHKS, CDR2 YYEKEE (reference sequence). The CDR3 loop spans 15 amino acids. V lost 1 base, J lost 2 bases, and 1 base stayed unmatched. The CDR3 spells CASSLRTGGNQPQHF. Written as DNA, the CDR3 is TGTGCCAGCAGCTTGCGGACAGGGGGCAATCAGCCCCAGCATTTT.

The V call is TRBV18, the J call TRBJ2-2; TRBD2 agrees at 13 bases. This CDR3 spans 16 amino acids. Looked up from germline, CDR1 is KGHSH and CDR2 is LQKENI. V lost 4 bases and J lost 4; bases outside the gene matches: 3. This chain's CDR3 is CASSLGLAGSTGELFF. Written as DNA, the CDR3 is TGTGCCAGCTCACTGGGACTAGCGGGATCCACCGGGGAGCTGTTTTTT. The complete variable domain, with remaining parts taken from reference TRBV18 and TRBJ2-2, reads NAGVMQNPRHLVRRRGQEARLRCSPMKGHSHVYWYRQLPEEGLKFMVYLQKENIIDESGMPKERFSAEFPKEGPSILRIQQVVRGDSAAYFCASSLGLAGSTGELFFGEGSRLTVL.

CDR3 sequence reads: CASSRFDTGELFF. CDR3 sequence (DNA): TGTGCCAGCAGCAGGTTTGACACCGGGGAGCTGTTTTTT. The chain combines TRBV28 with TRBJ2-2; D remains ambiguous. The CDR3 is made up of 13 amino acids. The V and J ends lost 6 bases and 3 bases respectively, with 8 bases between them. Germline-derived CDR1 and CDR2 are MDHEN and SYDVKM.

This rearrangement joins TRBV7-9 to TRBJ1-3; weak D call: TRBD1 (5 bases). Germline V gene data show CDR1 as SEHNR and CDR2 as FQNEAQ (reference sequence). The V end lost 5 bases, the J end lost 1 base, and 15 bases lay between the germline ends. The CDR3 contains 16 residues. The DNA of the CDR3 is TGTGCCAGCAGCCCGATTCCGGGGGTGTCTGGAAACACCATATATTTT. Its protein is CASSPIPGVSGNTIYF.

The V and J genes are TRBV2 and TRBJ2-7; D may be TRBD2 (5 bases). V was pared by 6 bases and J by 0 bases, with 12 bases between. Germline CDR1 SNHLY, CDR2 FYNNEI. The CDR3 is made up of 14 amino acids. The CDR3 loop reads CASRREPSSYEQYF. The CDR3 DNA reads as TGTGCCAGCAGACGGGAACCTAGCTCCTACGAGCAGTACTTC.

This chain joins TRBV7-2 and TRBJ2-7, with 8 nucleotides matching TRBD1. Per germline, CDR1 SGHTA and CDR2 FQGNSA. The CDR3 runs to 14 residues. Trimming removed 5 bases from V and 3 bases from J; junction bases left unmatched: 6. Written as DNA, the CDR3 is TGTGCCAGCAGCGAAGGGACAGGACTCTACGAGCAGTACTTC. Translated, it gives CASSEGTGLYEQYF.

This clone was seen only once. The rearrangement links TRBV9 to TRBJ2-1; 10 positions agree with TRBD2. This CDR3 is built from 17 residues. The junction had 5 bases not matched to a gene; V was cut back by 2 bases and J by 0 bases. Germline CDR1 is SGDLS and CDR2 is YYNGEE. Here the CDR3 DNA reads TGTGCCAGCAGCGTGATAGCGGGAGGCAGCTCCTACAATGAGCAGTTCTTC. This sequence encodes CASSVIAGGSSYNEQFF.

In its sample, this clone was seen once. As DNA, the CDR3 is TGTGCCAGCAGCCCCGGTCAGGGAACAGAGACCCAGTACTTC. Amino acid sequence: CASSPGQGTETQYF. This rearrangement joins TRBV28 to TRBJ2-5, with a possible D match to TRBD1 (5 bases). The CDR3 length is 14 residues. CDR1 and CDR2 from the germline V gene are MDHEN and SYDVKM. V gave up 6 bases and J gave up 4 bases, with 15 bases separating them.

The chain recombines TRBV6-1 with TRBJ1-1; 10 nucleotides agree with TRBD1. Unmatched junction bases numbered 3, after V lost 5 bases and J lost 6 bases. This CDR3 contains 13 residues. CDR1 is MNHNS, CDR2 SASEGT, per germline. In DNA, the CDR3 is TGTGCCAGCAGTAGACAGGGGGCGGCTGAAGCTTTCTTT. Amino acids: CASSRQGAAEAFF.

The V call is TRBV18, the J call TRBJ1-5; 9 bases are shared with TRBD1. Germline values: CDR1 KGHSH, CDR2 LQKENI. Trimming cost V 1 base and J 7 bases; bases outside gene matches: 5. The CDR3 has 15 residues. The CDR3 protein is CASSPLGQGKQPQHF. Here the CDR3 DNA reads TGTGCCAGCTCACCACTGGGACAGGGAAAGCAGCCCCAGCATTTT.

The chain couples TRBV27 to TRBJ2-2; possible D gene TRBD1, 6 bases. V lost 5 bases and J 1 base, leaving 11 bases between the germline ends. Germline V CDR1 and CDR2: MNHEY, SMNVEV (reference sequence). The CDR3 runs to 15 residues. CDR3 residues: CASSRSTGNTGELFF. CDR3 coding DNA: TGTGCCAGCAGTAGGTCGACAGGGAACACCGGGGAGCTGTTTTTT.